The entry that follows covers one T cell receptor beta chain sequence. The CDR3 totals 15 residues. Germline-derived CDR1 and CDR2 are MGHRA and YSYEKL. V lost 1 base to trimming and J lost 1 base, with 10 bases between them. This specimen belongs to a study of blood T cell repertoires in COVID-19. Study information: Donors of Cohort 3 who recovered were those that had two negative PCRs, clearance, or symptom resolution. COVID-19 samples from acute and convalescent phases originated in the United States, Italy and Spain.

In the original workflow: Reference gene primer amplification yielded estimated nucleated cell counts. The method was immunoSEQ multiplex PCR; TCRdb's version includes in-frame clones alone and lacks a portion of them. V, J and clone size are those of that table, while D and trimming were read from the DNA. This sample has some 190,000 clones, with approximately 90% found just once. The rearrangement links TRBV4-1 to TRBJ1-1; the D is unclear. This TCR was recovered from a woman aged 40-49 years in a cohort exposed to, infected with or recovered from COVID-19 (not recorded which). Specimen: PBMCs or T cells enriched from blood (not recorded which). CDR3 amino acids: CASSQGRLRNTEAFF. The CDR3 nucleotides are TGCGCCAGCAGCCAAGGCAGGCTCCGGAACACTGAAGCTTTCTTT.